A single T cell receptor (beta chain) is shown here with its context. Its specificity is unknown. The source of the sample is a study of identical twins. Findings of the study overall: Memory repertoires lacked the insertion deficit that abundant cord blood beta clonotypes showed.

A single record per CDR3 protein comes from TCRdb applying MiXCR to the 5' RACE reads. Of about 700,000 distinct CDR3 sequences listed, approximately 6% are singletons. This sequence originates from a man between 18 and 35 years old in good health. Material: naive T cells sorted from blood.

CDR3 protein: CASRPGQTYNEQFF. For the CDR3, the DNA is TGTGCCAGCAGGCCGGGACAGACTTACAATGAGCAGTTCTTC. The rearrangement joins TRBV27 to TRBJ2-1; 7 bases fit TRBD1. J gave up 4 bases and V 6 bases, and 6 bases lay outside the gene matches. Germline CDR1 reads MNHEY; CDR2 reads SMNVEV (reference sequence). This CDR3 comprises 14 residues.